This TCR beta chain was documented in a study of blood T cell repertoires in COVID-19. On the study more broadly: Some COVID-19 samples were acute and others convalescent; all came from the United States, Italy and Spain.

Per germline, CDR1 SQVTM and CDR2 ANQGSEA. The CDR3 loop spans 11 amino acids. V was pared by 4 bases and J by 5 bases, with 8 bases between. As regards this clone: The same CDR3 can be traced to other DNA sequences in this sample.

In assigning cohorts, the study relied on participant-reported clinical history. Clones were read by immunoSEQ multiplex PCR, and TCRdb kept only the in-frame ones, dropping some. Here the sample spans some 150,000 clones, roughly 87% being singletons. The sample comprised PBMCs or T cells enriched from blood (not recorded which). The rearrangement uses TRBV29-1 and TRBJ1-1; a possible D gene is TRBD1 (5 bases). The sequence was obtained from a human donor with acute COVID-19. The donor label of this sample is uncertain. The CDR3 DNA reads TGCAGCGTTGGGGGGGGAACTGAAGCTTTCTTT. Its protein product is CSVGGGTEAFF.